The next 8 T cell receptor beta chains were all read from a single sample in a study of T cell responses to AZD1222 COVID-19 vaccine (dated by TCRdb to about 2021). The sample's time point, from its label and the paper: about 28 days (+/-7) after the second vaccine dose. Library preparation employed the immunoSEQ multiplex PCR assay. TCRdb retrieved this table from immuneACCESS and kept in-frame rearrangements only. Not all clones are present; in checked studies, unresolved V genes account for under half, and no reason is known for the remainder. This sample is represented by 20,000 or so clones; roughly 84% of them were singletons. The ten top clones hold roughly 16% of the sample. The sequences come from peripheral blood, collected 28 days after the second AZD1222 dose. The receptors derive from an adult who received the AZD1222 COVID-19 vaccine.

The genes are TRBV5-8 and TRBJ1-5; no reliable D call. V shed 3 bases and J shed 2 bases, with 15 bases lying between them. Per germline, CDR1 SGHTS and CDR2 YDEGEE. The CDR3 covers 16 residues. CDR3 protein: CASSSGGGQGNQPQHF. CDR3 in DNA: TGTGCCAGCAGCTCTGGAGGCGGGCAGGGCAATCAGCCCCAGCATTTT.

The chain recombines TRBV7-8 with TRBJ2-1; D might be TRBD2 (6 bases). Trimming pared 3 bases from V and 3 bases from J, leaving 21 bases between. Germline V gives CDR1 SGHVS, CDR2 FQNEAQ. This CDR3 has 18 amino acids. The CDR3 sequence is CASSFLWTTRKGYNEQFF. For the CDR3, the DNA is TGTGCCAGCAGCTTTCTCTGGACTACCCGAAAAGGCTACAATGAGCAGTTCTTC.

This clone has just one count. This chain links TRBV28 with TRBJ1-6; a possible D gene is TRBD1 (6 bases). Germline V gene sequence: CDR1 MDHEN, CDR2 SYDVKM. CDR3 length equals 15 residues. V shed 5 bases and J shed 7 bases, with 15 bases lying between them. CDR3 sequence: CASSEQGPGNSPLHF. CDR3 bases: TGTGCCAGCAGTGAACAGGGACCTGGGAATTCACCCCTCCACTTT.

The genes are TRBV29-1 and TRBJ2-5; D is uncertain. V dropped 6 bases and J dropped 1 base, with 15 bases sitting between them. The CDR3 contains 14 residues. In germline, CDR1 is SQVTM, CDR2 ANQGSEA. CDR3 amino acids: CSVPRQRAQETQYF. The CDR3 DNA reads as TGCAGCGTACCTCGGCAGCGAGCCCAAGAGACCCAGTACTTC.

This clone turned up a few times. This chain links TRBV19 with TRBJ2-2, with 8 bases that match TRBD2. The germline gives CDR1 LNHDA, CDR2 SQIVND (reference sequence). The CDR3 runs to 15 residues. The junction had 2 bases not matched to a gene; V was cut back by 2 bases and J by 3 bases. The CDR3 loop reads CASSIQAGDTGELFF. Here the CDR3 DNA reads TGTGCCAGTAGTATACAAGCGGGAGACACCGGGGAGCTGTTTTTT.

The rearrangement joins TRBV5-8 to TRBJ2-1; 7 bases agree with TRBD2. CDR1 and CDR2 (germline): SGHTS, YDEGEE. The J segment lost 6 bases and the V segment lost 5 bases, leaving 8 bases of the junction unmatched. The CDR3 totals 14 residues. DNA of the CDR3: TGTGCCAGCAGTCTCAGCGGGGCGGCCAATGAGCAGTTCTTC. It codes for CASSLSGAANEQFF.

This clone was detected a few times. The chain carries TRBV27 and TRBJ1-2; D is ambiguous. V dropped 5 bases and J dropped 0 bases, with 16 bases sitting between them. CDR3 size: 16 residues. Germline CDR1 reads MNHEY; CDR2 reads SMNVEV (reference sequence). The CDR3 DNA follows: TGTGCCAGCAGTAAAACACCTGATGCCACTAACTATGGCTACACCTTC. Protein product: CASSKTPDATNYGYTF.

The gene calls are TRBV19 and TRBJ2-5; D is undetermined. This CDR3 contains 14 residues. Deletions cut 2 bases from V and 2 bases from J, with 9 bases between. CDR1 and CDR2 from the germline V gene are LNHDA and SQIVND (reference sequence). Here the CDR3 reads CASSISVSQETQYF. Written as DNA, the CDR3 is TGTGCCAGTAGTATAAGCGTCAGTCAAGAGACCCAGTACTTC.